The present T cell receptor beta chain was sequenced within a study of siplizumab effects on memory and regulatory T cells. The data were produced by immunoSEQ multiplex PCR, yet TCRdb's version contains in-frame clones alone and is incomplete. This table has 70,000 or so clones, 75% to 95% appearing once. V shed 6 bases and J shed 2 bases, with 11 bases lying between them. Germline CDR1 is MNHNS and CDR2 is SASEGT. The CDR3 is 13 residues long. The receptor's source is a human donor in good health. The sample consisted of CD8+ T cells sorted from blood. V gene TRBV6-1 combines with J gene TRBJ2-7; D gene uncertain. Here the CDR3 DNA reads TGTGCCAGCAGGGCAGGTTTTCCCTACGAGCAGTACTTC. Encoded protein: CASRAGFPYEQYF.